Included here is one T cell receptor beta chain sequence, with context. The CDR3 has 12 amino acids. V was cut by 2 bases and J by 7 bases, with 5 bases left in between. CDR1 and CDR2 (germline): KGHDR, SFDVKD. The repertoire was sequenced with immunoSEQ multiplex PCR; TCRdb's copy has only in-frame clones and lacks some. In the table there are 95,000 to 120,000 clones, 80% to 90% of which are singletons. The data are from a study of blood T cell repertoires in COVID-19. The TCR originated in a man aged 40-55 years with acute or convalescent COVID-19. The gene calls are TRBV24-1 and TRBJ2-1; D unclear. Sample: peripheral blood. In DNA, the CDR3 is TGTGCCACCAGTGATTCCTCGAATGAGCAGTTCTTC. Translated: CATSDSSNEQFF.